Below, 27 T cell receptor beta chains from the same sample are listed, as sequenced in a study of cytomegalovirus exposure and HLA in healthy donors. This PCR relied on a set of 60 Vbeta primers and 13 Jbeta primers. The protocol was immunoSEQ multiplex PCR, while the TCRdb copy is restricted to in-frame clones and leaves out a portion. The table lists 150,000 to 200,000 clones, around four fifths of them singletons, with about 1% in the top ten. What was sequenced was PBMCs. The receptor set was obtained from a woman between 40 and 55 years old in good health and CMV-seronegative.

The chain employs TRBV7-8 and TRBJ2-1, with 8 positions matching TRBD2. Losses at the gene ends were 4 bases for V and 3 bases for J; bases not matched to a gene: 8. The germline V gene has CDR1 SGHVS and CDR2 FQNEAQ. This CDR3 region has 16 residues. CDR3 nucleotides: TGTGCCAGCAGCTCCTTAGCGGGATTGTTCTACAATGAGCAGTTCTTC. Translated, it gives CASSSLAGLFYNEQFF.

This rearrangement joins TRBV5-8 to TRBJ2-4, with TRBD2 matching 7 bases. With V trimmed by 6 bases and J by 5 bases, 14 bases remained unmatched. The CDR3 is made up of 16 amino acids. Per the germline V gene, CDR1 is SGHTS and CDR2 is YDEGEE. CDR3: CASIWGLSGRENIQYF. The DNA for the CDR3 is TGTGCCAGCATCTGGGGACTAAGTGGGAGAGAAAACATTCAGTACTTC. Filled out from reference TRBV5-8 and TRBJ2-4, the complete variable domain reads EAGVTQSPTHLIKTRGQQATLRCSPISGHTSVYWYQQALGLGLQFLLWYDEGEERNRGNFPPRFSGRQFPNYSSELNVNALELEDSALYLCASIWGLSGRENIQYFGAGTRLSVL.

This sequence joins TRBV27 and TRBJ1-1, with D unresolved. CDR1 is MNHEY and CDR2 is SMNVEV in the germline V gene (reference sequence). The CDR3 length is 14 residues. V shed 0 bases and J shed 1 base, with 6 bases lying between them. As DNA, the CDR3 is TGTGCCAGCAGTTTATCTTTCTCGAACACTGAAGCTTTCTTT. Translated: CASSLSFSNTEAFF.

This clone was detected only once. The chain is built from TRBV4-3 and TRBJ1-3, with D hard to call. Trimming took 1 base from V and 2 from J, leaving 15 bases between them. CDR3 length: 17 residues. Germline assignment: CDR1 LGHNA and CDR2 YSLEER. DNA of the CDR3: TGCGCCAGCAGCCAAGCGTCTGCGGGGTCCCCTGGAAACACCATATATTTT. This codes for CASSQASAGSPGNTIYF.

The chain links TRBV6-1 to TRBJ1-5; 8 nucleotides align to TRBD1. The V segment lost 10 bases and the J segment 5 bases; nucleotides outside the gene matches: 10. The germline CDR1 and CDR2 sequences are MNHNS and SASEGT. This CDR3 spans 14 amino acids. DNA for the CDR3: TGTGCCACCACCCCGACAGGGGACTATCAGCCCCAGCATTTT. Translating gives CATTPTGDYQPQHF.

The CDR3 bases are TGTGCCAGCAGCCAAGTGGGCGGGAGTAGCACAGATACGCAGTATTTT. It translates to CASSQVGGSSTDTQYF. The J gene is TRBJ2-3, the V gene TRBV14; TRBD2 matches at 7 bases. Trimming removed 1 base from V and 0 bases from J; junction bases left unmatched: 4. CDR1 is SGHDN, CDR2 FVKESK, per germline. The CDR3 loop spans 16 amino acids.

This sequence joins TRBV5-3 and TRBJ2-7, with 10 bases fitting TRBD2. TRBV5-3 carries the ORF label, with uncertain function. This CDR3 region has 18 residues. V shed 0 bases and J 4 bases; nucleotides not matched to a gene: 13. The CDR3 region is CARSLDLNGASGSYEQYV. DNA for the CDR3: TGTGCCAGAAGCTTGGATCTAAACGGGGCTAGCGGGAGTTACGAGCAGTACGTC.

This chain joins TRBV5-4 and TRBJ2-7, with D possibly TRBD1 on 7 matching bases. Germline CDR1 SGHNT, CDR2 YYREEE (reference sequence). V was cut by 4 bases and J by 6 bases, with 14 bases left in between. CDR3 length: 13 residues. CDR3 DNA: TGTGCCAGCAGCGGAGGGGACAGCGGCGAGCAGTACTTC. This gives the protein CASSGGDSGEQYF.

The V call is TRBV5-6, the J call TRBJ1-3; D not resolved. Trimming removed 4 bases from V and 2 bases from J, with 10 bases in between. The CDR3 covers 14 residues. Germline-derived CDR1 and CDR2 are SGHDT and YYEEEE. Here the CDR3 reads CASSRAGTGNTIYF. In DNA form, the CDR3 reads TGTGCCAGCAGCCGAGCGGGTACTGGAAACACCATATATTTT.

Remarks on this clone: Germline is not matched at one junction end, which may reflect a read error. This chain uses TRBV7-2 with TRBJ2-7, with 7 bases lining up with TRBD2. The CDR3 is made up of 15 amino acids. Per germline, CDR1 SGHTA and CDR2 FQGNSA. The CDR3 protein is CASSLVTSGSWGGDF. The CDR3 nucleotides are TGTGCCAGCAGCTTAGTCACCAGCGGGTCGTGGGGAGGGGACTTC.

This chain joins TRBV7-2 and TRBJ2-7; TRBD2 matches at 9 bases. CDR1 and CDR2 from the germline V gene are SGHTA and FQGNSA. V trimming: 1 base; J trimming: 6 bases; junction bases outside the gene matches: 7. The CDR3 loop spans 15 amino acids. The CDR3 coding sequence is TGTGCCAGCAGCTTAGAGGCTAGCGGGACGATCGAGCAGTACTTC. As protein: CASSLEASGTIEQYF.

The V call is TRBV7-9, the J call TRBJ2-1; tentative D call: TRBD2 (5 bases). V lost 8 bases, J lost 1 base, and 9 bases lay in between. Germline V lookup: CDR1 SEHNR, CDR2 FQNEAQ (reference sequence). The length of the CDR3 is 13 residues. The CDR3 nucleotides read TGTGCCAGCCTGCGGGCATCCTACAATGAGCAGTTCTTC. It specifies CASLRASYNEQFF.

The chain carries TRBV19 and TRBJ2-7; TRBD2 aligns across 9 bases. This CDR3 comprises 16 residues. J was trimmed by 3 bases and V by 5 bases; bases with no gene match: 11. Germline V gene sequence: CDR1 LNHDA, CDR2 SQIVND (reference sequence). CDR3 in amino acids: CASSSPGLASIYEQYF. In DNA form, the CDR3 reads TGTGCCAGTAGTTCCCCTGGACTAGCGTCAATCTACGAGCAGTACTTC. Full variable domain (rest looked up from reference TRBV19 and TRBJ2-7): DGGITQSPKYLFRKEGQNVTLSCEQNLNHDAMYWYRQDPGQGLRLIYYSQIVNDFQKGDIAEGYSVSREKKESFPLTVTSAQKNPTAFYLCASSSPGLASIYEQYFGPGTRLTVT.

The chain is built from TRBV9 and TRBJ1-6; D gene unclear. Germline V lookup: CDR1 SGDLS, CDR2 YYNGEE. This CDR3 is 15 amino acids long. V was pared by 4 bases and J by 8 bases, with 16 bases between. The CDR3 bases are TGTGCCAGCAGCAGCCGACGGGTCCCCGATTCACCCCTCCACTTT. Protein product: CASSSRRVPDSPLHF.

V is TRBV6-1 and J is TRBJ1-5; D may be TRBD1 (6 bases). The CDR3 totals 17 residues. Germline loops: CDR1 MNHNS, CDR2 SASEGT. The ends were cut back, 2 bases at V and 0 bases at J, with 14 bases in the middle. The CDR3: CASSEFRLGASNQPQHF. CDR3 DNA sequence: TGTGCCAGCAGTGAATTTCGCCTGGGGGCTAGCAATCAGCCCCAGCATTTT.

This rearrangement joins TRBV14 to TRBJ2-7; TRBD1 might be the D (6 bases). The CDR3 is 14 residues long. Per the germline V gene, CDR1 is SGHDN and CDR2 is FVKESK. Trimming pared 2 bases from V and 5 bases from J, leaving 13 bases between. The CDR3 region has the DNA TGTGCCAGCAGCCAATTCTTGGGGGCGAACGAGCAGTACGTC. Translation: CASSQFLGANEQYV.

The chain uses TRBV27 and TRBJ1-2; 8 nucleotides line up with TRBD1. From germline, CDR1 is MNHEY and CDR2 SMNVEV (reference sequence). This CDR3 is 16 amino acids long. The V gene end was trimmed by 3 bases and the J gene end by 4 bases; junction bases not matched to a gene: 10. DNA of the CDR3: TGTGCCAGCAGTTTTAAAGGATGGCAGGGGGCCTATGGCTACACCTTC. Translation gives CASSFKGWQGAYGYTF.

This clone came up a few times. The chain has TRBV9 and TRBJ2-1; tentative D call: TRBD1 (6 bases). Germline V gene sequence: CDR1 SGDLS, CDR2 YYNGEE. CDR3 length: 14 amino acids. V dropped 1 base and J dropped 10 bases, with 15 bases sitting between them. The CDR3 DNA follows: TGTGCCAGCAGCGTAAGAGGGGGACGGGCAGAGCAGTTCTTC. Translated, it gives CASSVRGGRAEQFF.

CDR3 protein: CASSSPDSEKLFF. DNA of the CDR3: TGTGCCAGCAGCTCACCGGACAGCGAAAAACTGTTTTTT. The chain links TRBV7-8 to TRBJ1-4, with D perhaps TRBD1 (6 bases). Germline V gene lookup returns CDR1 SGHVS and CDR2 FQNEAQ. CDR3 length: 13 amino acids. V lost 4 bases and J lost 8, with 11 bases in between.

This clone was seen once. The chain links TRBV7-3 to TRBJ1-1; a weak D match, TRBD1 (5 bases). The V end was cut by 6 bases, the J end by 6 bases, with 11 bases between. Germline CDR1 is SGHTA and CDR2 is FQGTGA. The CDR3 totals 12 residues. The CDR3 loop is CASSPGGAEAFF. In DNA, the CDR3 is TGTGCCAGCAGTCCCGGGGGGGCTGAAGCTTTCTTT.

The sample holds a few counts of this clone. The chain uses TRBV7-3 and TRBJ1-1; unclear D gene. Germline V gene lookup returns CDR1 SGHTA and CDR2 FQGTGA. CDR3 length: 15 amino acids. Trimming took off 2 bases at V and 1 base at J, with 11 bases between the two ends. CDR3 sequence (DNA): TGTGCCAGCAGCTTAGGCGGGCGGACGAACACTGAAGCTTTCTTT. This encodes CASSLGGRTNTEAFF.

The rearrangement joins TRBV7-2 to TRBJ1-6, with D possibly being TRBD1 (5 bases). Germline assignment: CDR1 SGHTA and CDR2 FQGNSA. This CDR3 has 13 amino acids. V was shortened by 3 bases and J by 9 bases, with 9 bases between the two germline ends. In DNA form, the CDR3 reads TGTGCCAGCAGCTTGCCGGGGGTTTCACCCCTCCACTTT. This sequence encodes CASSLPGVSPLHF.

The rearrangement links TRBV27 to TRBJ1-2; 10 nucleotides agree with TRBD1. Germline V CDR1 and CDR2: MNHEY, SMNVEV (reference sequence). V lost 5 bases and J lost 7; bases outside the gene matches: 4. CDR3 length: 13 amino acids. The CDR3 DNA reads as TGTGCCAGCAGTCCGGGACAGGGGACTGGCTACACCTTC. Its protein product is CASSPGQGTGYTF.

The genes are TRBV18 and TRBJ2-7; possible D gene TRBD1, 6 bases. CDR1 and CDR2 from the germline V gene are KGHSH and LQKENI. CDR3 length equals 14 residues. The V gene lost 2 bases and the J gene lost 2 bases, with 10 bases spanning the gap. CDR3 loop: CASSPGQPPYEQYV. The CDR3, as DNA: TGTGCCAGCTCACCAGGACAGCCCCCCTACGAGCAGTACGTC.

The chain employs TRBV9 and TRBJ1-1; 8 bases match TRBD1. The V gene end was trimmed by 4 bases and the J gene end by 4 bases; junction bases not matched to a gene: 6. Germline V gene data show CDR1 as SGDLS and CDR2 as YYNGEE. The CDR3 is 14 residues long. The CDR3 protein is CASSSQGAITEAFF. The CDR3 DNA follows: TGTGCCAGCAGCTCCCAGGGGGCTATCACTGAAGCTTTCTTT.

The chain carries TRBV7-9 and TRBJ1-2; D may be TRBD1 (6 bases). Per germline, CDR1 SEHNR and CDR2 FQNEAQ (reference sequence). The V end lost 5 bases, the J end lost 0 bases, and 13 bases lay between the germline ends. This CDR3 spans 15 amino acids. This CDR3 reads CASSPDGGPNYGYTF. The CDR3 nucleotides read TGTGCCAGCAGCCCGGACGGGGGGCCTAACTATGGCTACACCTTC. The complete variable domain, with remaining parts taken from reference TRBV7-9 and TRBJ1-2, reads DTGVSQNPRHKITKRGQNVTFRCDPISEHNRLYWYRQTLGQGPEFLTYFQNEAQLEKSRLLSDRFSAERPKGSFSTLEIQRTEQGDSAMYLCASSPDGGPNYGYTFGSGTRLTVV.

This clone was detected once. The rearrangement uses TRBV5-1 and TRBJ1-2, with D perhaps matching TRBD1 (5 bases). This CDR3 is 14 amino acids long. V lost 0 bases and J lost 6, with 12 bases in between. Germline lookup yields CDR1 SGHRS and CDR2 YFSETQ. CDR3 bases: TGCGCCAGCAGCTTGGTTGGGGCAGGTCATGGCTACACCTTC. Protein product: CASSLVGAGHGYTF.